These 14 T cell receptor beta chains share one sample of origin, sequenced in a study of T cell changes during pregnancy in multiple sclerosis. TCRdb's copy holds only in-frame clones and misses some; the assay was immunoSEQ multiplex PCR. This sample carries about 77,000 clones, approximately 94% of them seen once, and the ten largest clones take 2% to 3%. Sequencing used peripheral blood, obtained after pregnancy. All receptors come from a female donor in good health, enrolled as a control in a pregnancy study.

DNA of the CDR3: TGTGCCAGCAGTTACTCTGGGGTGGGGGGAGTCTATGGCTACACCTTC. Its translation is CASSYSGVGGVYGYTF. J is TRBJ1-2 and V is TRBV6-5, with D perhaps matching TRBD1 (5 bases). Germline V CDR1 and CDR2: MNHEY, SVGAGI. This CDR3 is built from 16 residues. Trimming removed 0 bases from V and 4 bases from J, with 15 bases in between.

This rearrangement joins TRBV10-3 to TRBJ1-1; TRBD1 agrees at 10 bases. V shed 7 bases, J shed 3 bases, and the junction held 11 bases outside the gene matches. The CDR3 has 16 residues. The germline V gene encodes CDR1 ENHRY and CDR2 SYGVKD. Here the CDR3 reads CAINPGQTGGHTEAFF. The CDR3, as DNA: TGTGCCATCAACCCCGGTCAGACAGGGGGCCACACTGAAGCTTTCTTT.

V and J are TRBV2 and TRBJ1-1; tentatively, D is TRBD1 (6 bases). CDR1 is SNHLY and CDR2 is FYNNEI in the germline V gene. Trimming shortened V by 5 bases and J by 1 base, and 14 bases separated the two germline ends. CDR3 length: 15 residues. This chain's CDR3 is CASSTRQASNTEAFF. The CDR3 nucleotides are TGTGCCAGCAGTACGAGACAGGCCTCGAACACTGAAGCTTTCTTT.

The rearrangement links TRBV4-2 to TRBJ2-1; 8 bases agree with TRBD2. The germline V gene has CDR1 LGHNA and CDR2 YNFKEQ. The CDR3 has 12 residues. Trimming took 2 bases from V and 9 from J; bases not matched to a gene: 0. The CDR3 sequence: CASSQLAGEQFF. CDR3 bases: TGTGCCAGCAGCCAACTAGCGGGTGAGCAGTTCTTC.

The gene calls are TRBV9 and TRBJ2-1, with a weak D call TRBD1 (5 bases). Germline V lookup: CDR1 SGDLS, CDR2 YYNGEE. The length of the CDR3 is 15 residues. Between the trimmed V and J ends, which lost 0 bases and 7 bases, there was a span of 14 bases. The CDR3 spells CASSVGPGMGNEQFF. The CDR3 nucleotides are TGTGCCAGCAGCGTAGGGCCAGGGATGGGGAATGAGCAGTTCTTC. Full variable domain (rest looked up from reference TRBV9 and TRBJ2-1): DSGVTQTPKHLITATGQRVTLRCSPRSGDLSVYWYQQSLDQGLQFLIQYYNGEERAKGNILERFSAQQFPDLHSELNLSSLELGDSALYFCASSVGPGMGNEQFFGPGTRLTVL.

V and J are TRBV6-5 and TRBJ1-1, with TRBD1 as a possible D gene (6 bases). From germline, CDR1 is MNHEY and CDR2 SVGAGI. The CDR3 has 12 residues. The V end was cut by 6 bases, the J end by 10 bases, with 15 bases between. CDR3 sequence: CASRIQQGTAFF. In DNA, the CDR3 is TGTGCCAGCAGGATACAACAGGGCACAGCTTTCTTT.

This sequence joins TRBV5-8 and TRBJ2-7; D unresolved. V was shortened by 3 bases and J by 3 bases, with 13 bases between the two germline ends. CDR1 and CDR2 (germline): SGHTS, YDEGEE. CDR3 length equals 14 residues. CDR3 loop: CASSSYKRGYEQYF. The CDR3, as DNA: TGTGCCAGCAGCTCGTATAAACGCGGCTACGAGCAGTACTTC.

The chain is built from TRBV2 and TRBJ2-7; D possibly corresponds to TRBD1 (6 bases). Looked up from germline, CDR1 is SNHLY and CDR2 is FYNNEI. The CDR3 covers 15 residues. Trimming took off 5 bases at V and 4 bases at J, with 18 bases between the two ends. CDR3 sequence: CASSLQGPSNYEQYF. Here the CDR3 DNA reads TGTGCCAGCAGTTTACAGGGCCCCAGCAATTACGAGCAGTACTTC.

This clone has only a few counts. The gene calls are TRBV30 and TRBJ1-4; TRBD1 might be the D (5 bases). The V end was cut by 4 bases, the J end by 10 bases, with 10 bases between. The length of the CDR3 is 11 residues. Germline lookup yields CDR1 GTSNPN and CDR2 SVGIG (reference sequence). CDR3 DNA sequence: TGTGCCTGGACTTCGGGGGTAAAACTGTTTTTT. Translating gives CAWTSGVKLFF.

V and J are TRBV9 and TRBJ2-5, with TRBD1 identical over 9 bases. The trim removed 2 bases at V and 2 bases at J, leaving 4 bases unmatched. Germline V CDR1 and CDR2: SGDLS, YYNGEE. The CDR3 length is 15 residues. CDR3 loop: CASSVGQGTQETQYF. For the CDR3, the DNA is TGTGCCAGCAGCGTTGGACAGGGGACTCAAGAGACCCAGTACTTC.

V usage is TRBV27 and J usage is TRBJ2-1; TRBD1 might be the D (5 bases). Germline V CDR1 and CDR2: MNHEY, SMNVEV (reference sequence). V dropped 4 bases and J dropped 7 bases, with 11 bases sitting between them. The length of the CDR3 is 13 residues. As DNA, the CDR3 is TGTGCCAGCAGTTCGGACACCGCTAATGAGCAGTTCTTC. Protein: CASSSDTANEQFF.

The V gene is TRBV23-1, the J gene TRBJ2-5, with D possibly being TRBD1 (5 bases). TRBV23-1 is noted as an ORF with a role that remains uncertain. V shed 0 bases and J shed 2 bases, with 13 bases lying between them. CDR3 length: 16 residues. The CDR3 is CASSQSFGASQETQYF. CDR3 in DNA: TGCGCCAGCAGTCAATCGTTTGGGGCTTCACAAGAGACCCAGTACTTC.

V gene TRBV5-1 combines with J gene TRBJ2-1, with TRBD1 identical over 7 bases. Germline V lookup: CDR1 SGHRS, CDR2 YFSETQ. This CDR3 has 15 residues. The J segment lost 4 bases and the V segment lost 4 bases, leaving 8 bases of the junction unmatched. The CDR3 protein is CASSLQGPNYNEQFF. Written as DNA, the CDR3 is TGCGCCAGCAGCCTACAGGGGCCTAATTACAATGAGCAGTTCTTC.

The V gene is TRBV18, the J gene TRBJ1-1; a weak D match, TRBD1 (6 bases). This CDR3 has 15 amino acids. Trimming shortened V by 4 bases and J by 4 bases, and 16 bases separated the two germline ends. Per germline, CDR1 KGHSH and CDR2 LQKENI. The CDR3 region has the DNA TGTGCCAGCTCACAGAAACAGGGTGGGTCCACTGAAGCTTTCTTT. This sequence encodes CASSQKQGGSTEAFF. Variable domain in full (rest from reference TRBV18 and TRBJ1-1): NAGVMQNPRHLVRRRGQEARLRCSPMKGHSHVYWYRQLPEEGLKFMVYLQKENIIDESGMPKERFSAEFPKEGPSILRIQQVVRGDSAAYFCASSQKQGGSTEAFFGQGTRLTVV.